This T cell receptor (beta chain) is from a study of beta chain features in type 1 diabetes. This clone showed up just a few times. The antigen is unknown. Expressed TCRB transcripts were sequenced because the entire RNA isolate underwent reverse transcription. Assay used: immunoSEQ multiplex PCR; TCRdb lists only in-frame clones, some missing. The sample lists 900,000 or so clones, 17% occurring once. General study points: Any role of HLA type in TCRB rearrangement remained unresolved here. The naive, central memory and Treg TCRB repertoires of patients appeared to be more similar to one another than those of healthy donors.

CDR1 is MNHNY and CDR2 is SVGAGI in the germline V gene (reference sequence). Between the trimmed V and J ends, which lost 5 bases and 7 bases, there was a span of 14 bases. This CDR3 has 13 amino acids. The sample taken for sequencing was naive CD4+ T cells from blood. The TCR originated in a woman in her late teens or twenties in good health. The rearrangement uses TRBV6-6 and TRBJ1-1, with D unclear. The CDR3: CASSESWADEAFF. In DNA, the CDR3 is TGTGCCAGCAGTGAGAGTTGGGCAGATGAAGCTTTCTTT.